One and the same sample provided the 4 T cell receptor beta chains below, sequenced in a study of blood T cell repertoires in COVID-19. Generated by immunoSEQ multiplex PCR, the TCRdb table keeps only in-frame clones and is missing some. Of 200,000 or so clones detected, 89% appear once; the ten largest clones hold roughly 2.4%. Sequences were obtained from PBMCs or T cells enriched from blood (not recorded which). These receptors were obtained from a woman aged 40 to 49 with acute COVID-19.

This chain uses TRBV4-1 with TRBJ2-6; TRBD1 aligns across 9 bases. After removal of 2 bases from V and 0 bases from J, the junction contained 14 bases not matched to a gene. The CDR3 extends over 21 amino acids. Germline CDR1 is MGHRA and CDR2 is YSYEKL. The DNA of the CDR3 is TGCGCCAGCAGCCAATTCAGCCGGGACAGGGCCCCATCCTCTGGGGCCAACGTCCTGACTTTC. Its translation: CASSQFSRDRAPSSGANVLTF.

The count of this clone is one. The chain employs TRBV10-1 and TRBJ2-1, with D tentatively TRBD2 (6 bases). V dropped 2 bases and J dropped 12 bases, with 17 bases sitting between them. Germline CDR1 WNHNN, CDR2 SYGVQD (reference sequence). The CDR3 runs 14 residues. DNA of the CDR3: TGCGCCAGCAGTGAGGCTAGCGCCGGTGTGAGGCAGTTCTTC. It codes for CASSEASAGVRQFF.

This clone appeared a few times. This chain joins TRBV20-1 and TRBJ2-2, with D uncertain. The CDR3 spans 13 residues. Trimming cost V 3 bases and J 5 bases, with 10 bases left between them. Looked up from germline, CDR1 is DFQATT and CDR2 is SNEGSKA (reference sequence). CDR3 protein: CSASSVLTGELFF. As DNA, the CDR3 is TGCAGTGCTAGTTCGGTTTTGACCGGGGAGCTGTTTTTT.

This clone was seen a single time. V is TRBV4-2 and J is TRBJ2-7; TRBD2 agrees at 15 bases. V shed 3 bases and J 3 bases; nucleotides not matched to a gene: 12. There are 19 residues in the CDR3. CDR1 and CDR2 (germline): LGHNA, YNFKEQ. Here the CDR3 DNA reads TGTGCCAGCAGCCACAACCCGGGACTAGCGGGGGGTGTGGACTACGAGCAGTACTTC. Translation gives CASSHNPGLAGGVDYEQYF.